In this sample, the clone carrying this TCR beta chain turned up a few times. This specimen belongs to a study of T cells in Graves' hyperthyroidism and ophthalmopathy. RNA transcripts yielded amplified TCR beta CDR3 regions. Carried out on the TCR CDR3, a first-round RT-PCR used the HTBI primer set. TCRdb fed the multiplex PCR reads into MiXCR, producing one record per CDR3 protein. The table has about 590,000 distinct CDR3 sequences, less than 20% seen once. Deletions cut 3 bases from V and 9 bases from J, with 11 bases between. The CDR3 is 12 amino acids. Germline lookup yields CDR1 SGHTA and CDR2 FQGNSA.

This chain links TRBV7-2 with TRBJ1-1, with a possible D match to TRBD1 (6 bases). The sample was blood. The TCR sequence derives from a woman aged 25 to 39 with Graves' hyperthyroidism. The CDR3 sequence is CASSLSGTKAFF. The CDR3 region has the DNA TGTGCCAGCAGCTTGTCCGGGACAAAAGCTTTCTTT. Full variable domain (outside the CDR3, taken from reference TRBV7-2 and TRBJ1-1): GAGVSQSPSNKVTEKGKDVELRCDPISGHTALYWYRQSLGQGLEFLIYFQGNSAPDKSGLPSDRFSAERTGGSVSTLTIQRTQQEDSAVYLCASSLSGTKAFFGQGTRLTVV.